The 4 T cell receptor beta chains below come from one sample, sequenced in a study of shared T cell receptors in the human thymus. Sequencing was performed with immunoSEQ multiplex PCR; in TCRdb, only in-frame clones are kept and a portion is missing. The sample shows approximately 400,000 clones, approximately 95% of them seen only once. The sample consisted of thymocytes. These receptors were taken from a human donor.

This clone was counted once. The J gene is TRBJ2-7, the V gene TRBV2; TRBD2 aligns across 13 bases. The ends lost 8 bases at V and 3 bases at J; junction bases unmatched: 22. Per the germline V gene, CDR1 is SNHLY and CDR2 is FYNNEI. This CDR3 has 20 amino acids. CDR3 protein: CASEGDSGLAGEGRCYEQYF. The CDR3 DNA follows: TGTGCCAGCGAGGGGGACAGCGGACTAGCGGGAGAGGGGAGGTGCTACGAGCAGTACTTC.

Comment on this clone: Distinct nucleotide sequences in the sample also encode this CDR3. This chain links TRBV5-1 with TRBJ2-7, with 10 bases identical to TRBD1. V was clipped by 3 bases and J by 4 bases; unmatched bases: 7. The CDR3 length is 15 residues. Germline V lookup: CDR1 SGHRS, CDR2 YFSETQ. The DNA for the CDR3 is TGCGCCAGCAGCTCGGGACAGGGGCCTTATTACGAGCAGTACTTC. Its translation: CASSSGQGPYYEQYF.

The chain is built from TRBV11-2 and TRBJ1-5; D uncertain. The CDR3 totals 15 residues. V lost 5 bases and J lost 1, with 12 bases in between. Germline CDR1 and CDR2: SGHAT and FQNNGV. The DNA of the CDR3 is TGTGCCAGCAGCCCTGGAGTGGGCAGCAATCAGCCCCAGCATTTT. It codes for CASSPGVGSNQPQHF.

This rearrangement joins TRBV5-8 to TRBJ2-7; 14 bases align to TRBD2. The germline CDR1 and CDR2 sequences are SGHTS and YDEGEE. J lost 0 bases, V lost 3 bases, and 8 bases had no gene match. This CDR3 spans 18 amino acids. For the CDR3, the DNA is TGTGCCAGCAGCTCCCGACTAGCGGGAGGGAGGAGCTCCTACGAGCAGTACTTC. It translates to CASSSRLAGGRSSYEQYF.